Below, 15 T cell receptor beta chains from the same sample are listed, as sequenced in a study of T cell clusters in autoimmune cytopenias. TRB was amplified by touch-down multiplex PCR, primer pools A and B combined. From the multiplex PCR reads, TCRdb lists one entry per CDR3 protein and no DNA. Recorded for this sample: nearly 15,000 distinct CDR3 sequences. Some 40,000 genome equivalents of blood DNA were amplified for TRB. These data were also filed under a second study, of T cell repertoires in aging, cancer and after chemotherapy.

What was sequenced was peripheral blood. These TCRs come from a human donor in good health.

The rearrangement links TRBV7-9 to TRBJ2-3; the TCRdb call, TRBD2, lacks DNA for checking. The CDR3 runs 15 residues. Germline V gives CDR1 SEHNR, CDR2 FQNEAQ (reference sequence). The CDR3: CASSLNSGSRDTQYF.

The chain carries TRBV20-1 and TRBJ1-2; TCRdb proposes TRBD1, but this gene call is untestable without DNA. The CDR3 extends over 14 amino acids. Germline-derived CDR1 and CDR2 are DFQATT and SNEGSKA (reference sequence). This CDR3 is CSASNPTGTDGYTF.

The chain has TRBV5-6 and TRBJ2-2; as DNA is missing, the TRBD2 call by TCRdb cannot be tested. The germline CDR1 and CDR2 sequences are SGHDT and YYEEEE. The CDR3 length is 18 residues. CDR3: CASSLTSGRAPSTGELFF.

The chain couples TRBV6-5 to TRBJ2-2; lacking DNA, the TRBD2 call made by TCRdb goes unchecked. The CDR3 contains 15 residues. In germline, CDR1 is MNHEY, CDR2 SVGAGI. CDR3 protein: CASRWEGTSSGELFF.

Here the CDR3 reads CATSDLRSPETQYF. This chain joins TRBV24-1 and TRBJ2-5; no DNA is available, so the TRBD1 call from TCRdb remains unchecked. The CDR3 length is 14 residues. Per germline, CDR1 KGHDR and CDR2 SFDVKD.

The chain has TRBV7-9 and TRBJ2-1; with no DNA, the TCRdb D assignment of TRBD1 cannot be verified. This CDR3 has 13 amino acids. Looked up from germline, CDR1 is SEHNR and CDR2 is FQNEAQ (reference sequence). CDR3 sequence reads: CASSPAGYREQFF.

V gene TRBV6-5 combines with J gene TRBJ1-2; TCRdb proposes TRBD1, but this gene call is untestable without DNA. Germline lookup yields CDR1 MNHEY and CDR2 SVGAGI. The CDR3 extends over 14 amino acids. CDR3 protein: CASRRQGANYGYTF.

This chain joins TRBV19 and TRBJ2-3; TCRdb's D gene call, TRBD2, goes unchecked for lack of DNA. Germline assignment: CDR1 LNHDA and CDR2 SQIVND (reference sequence). This CDR3 region has 15 residues. The CDR3 is CASRETSGITDTQYF.

The rearrangement joins TRBV15 to TRBJ2-7; the TCRdb call, TRBD2, lacks DNA for checking. This CDR3 has 16 residues. Germline V gene lookup returns CDR1 LNHNV and CDR2 YYDKDF (reference sequence). The CDR3 sequence is CATSRDTSGKVTEQYF.

The rearrangement links TRBV13 to TRBJ2-7; without DNA, the TCRdb call of TRBD1 cannot be checked. The length of the CDR3 is 15 residues. Germline loops: CDR1 PRHDT, CDR2 FYEKMQ (reference sequence). This CDR3 reads CASSLGTESSYEQYF.

This clonotype is classed as medium-sized by frequency. V gene TRBV12-3 or TRBV12-4 combines with J gene TRBJ2-3. The CDR3 totals 11 residues. CDR3 region: CASRLTDTQYF.

Measured by frequency, this clonotype is medium-sized. The rearrangement uses TRBV15 and TRBJ2-7. Looked up from germline, CDR1 is LNHNV and CDR2 is YYDKDF (reference sequence). The CDR3 length is 13 residues. The CDR3 spells CATSDGISYEQYF.

The rearrangement joins TRBV5-4 to TRBJ2-1; the TCRdb D gene call, TRBD2, has no DNA to confirm it. Germline V gene data show CDR1 as SGHNT and CDR2 as YYREEE (reference sequence). The CDR3 runs 14 residues. Here the CDR3 reads CASNPRFGGNEQFF.

The chain uses TRBV5-6 and TRBJ2-1; TCRdb indicates TRBD2, and absent DNA this call remains unverified. There are 15 residues in the CDR3. Germline CDR1 and CDR2: SGHDT and YYEEEE. Here the CDR3 reads CASSLLSGIYNEQFF.

The V and J genes are TRBV6-2 or TRBV6-3 and TRBJ2-1; TCRdb picks TRBD1, but there is no DNA to check that call. CDR3 size: 12 residues. The germline gives CDR1 MNHEY, CDR2 SVGEGT. The CDR3: CATRTGPNEQFF.